The source of this TCR beta chain is a study of T-cell reconstitution after alpha-beta-depleted transplantation in children. The CDR3 spans 17 residues. CDR1 is SGHRS, CDR2 YFSETQ, per germline. Trimming took 3 bases from V and 0 from J; bases not matched to a gene: 8. The authors prepared the TCRbeta library with unique molecular identifiers. TCRdb analysed the PCR reads with MiXCR anew, one entry per CDR3 protein. Of nearly 550,000 distinct CDR3 sequences listed, 15% to 20% are singletons. The V and J genes are TRBV5-1 and TRBJ2-1; TRBD2 aligns across 8 bases. The specimen was PBMCs from the stem cell graft donor, collected from the stem cell graft. This clonotype was sampled from a human donor who donated a stem cell graft to a child with acute lymphoblastic leukemia. The CDR3 is CASSSPVSGVSYNEQFF. The CDR3 DNA reads TGCGCCAGCAGCTCGCCCGTTAGCGGGGTCTCCTACAATGAGCAGTTCTTC.